The sample holds a few counts of the clone carrying this TCR beta chain. Authors' methods: The assay estimated nucleated cells by amplifying reference gene primers. Profiling relied on immunoSEQ multiplex PCR, and the TCRdb table lists in-frame clones only, not all of them. V and J calls and clone size follow that table, whereas D and trimming were derived from the DNA. The sample consists of about 40,000 clones, 90% of them appearing once. The data were taken from a study of blood T cell repertoires in COVID-19. In germline, CDR1 is SGHTA, CDR2 FQGNSA. There are 16 residues in the CDR3. Trimming took off 5 bases at V and 2 bases at J, with 16 bases between the two ends.

The TCR was taken from a man aged 65 to 79 with acute or convalescent COVID-19. The sequenced material came from peripheral blood. This chain connects TRBV7-2 to TRBJ1-3; D not resolved. This CDR3 reads CASSPEQAGAGNTIYF. In nucleotides, the CDR3 is TGTGCCAGCAGCCCAGAGCAGGCGGGAGCTGGAAACACCATATATTTT.